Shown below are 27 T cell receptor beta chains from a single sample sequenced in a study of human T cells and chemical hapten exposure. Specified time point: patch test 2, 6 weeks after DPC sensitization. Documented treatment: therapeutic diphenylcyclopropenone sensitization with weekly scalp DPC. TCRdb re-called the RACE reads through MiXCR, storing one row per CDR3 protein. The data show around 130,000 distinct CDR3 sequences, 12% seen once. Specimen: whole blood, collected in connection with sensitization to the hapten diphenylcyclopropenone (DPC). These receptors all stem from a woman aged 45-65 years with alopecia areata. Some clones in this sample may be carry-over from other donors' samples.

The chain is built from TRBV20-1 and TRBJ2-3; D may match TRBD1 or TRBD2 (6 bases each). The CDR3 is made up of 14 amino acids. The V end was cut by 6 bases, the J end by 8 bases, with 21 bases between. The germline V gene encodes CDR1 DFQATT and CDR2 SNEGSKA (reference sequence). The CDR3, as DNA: TGCAGTGCCCCGGCGGAGGGGGTTTTGGGTACGCAGTATTTT. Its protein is CSAPAEGVLGTQYF.

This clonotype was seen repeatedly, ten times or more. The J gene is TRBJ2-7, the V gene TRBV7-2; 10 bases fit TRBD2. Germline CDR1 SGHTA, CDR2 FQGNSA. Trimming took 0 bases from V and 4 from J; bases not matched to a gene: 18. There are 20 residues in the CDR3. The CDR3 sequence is CASSLATASNLAGAYYEQYF. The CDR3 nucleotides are TGTGCCAGCAGCTTAGCCACAGCCTCCAATCTAGCGGGAGCATATTACGAGCAGTACTTC. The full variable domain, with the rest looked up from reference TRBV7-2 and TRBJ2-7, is GAGVSQSPSNKVTEKGKDVELRCDPISGHTALYWYRQSLGQGLEFLIYFQGNSAPDKSGLPSDRFSAERTGGSVSTLTIQRTQQEDSAVYLCASSLATASNLAGAYYEQYFGPGTRLTVT.

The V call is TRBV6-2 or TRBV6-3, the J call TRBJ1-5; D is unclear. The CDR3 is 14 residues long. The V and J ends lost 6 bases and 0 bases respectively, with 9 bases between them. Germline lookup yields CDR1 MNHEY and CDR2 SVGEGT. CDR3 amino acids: CASSGEFSNQPQHF. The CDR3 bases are TGTGCCAGCAGCGGGGAATTTAGCAATCAGCCCCAGCATTTT.

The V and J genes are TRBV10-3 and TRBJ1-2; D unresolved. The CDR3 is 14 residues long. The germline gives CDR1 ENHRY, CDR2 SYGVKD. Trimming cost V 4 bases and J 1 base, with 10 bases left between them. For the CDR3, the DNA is TGTGCCATCAGTGTGCGGCAGGATAACTATGGCTACACCTTC. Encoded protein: CAISVRQDNYGYTF.

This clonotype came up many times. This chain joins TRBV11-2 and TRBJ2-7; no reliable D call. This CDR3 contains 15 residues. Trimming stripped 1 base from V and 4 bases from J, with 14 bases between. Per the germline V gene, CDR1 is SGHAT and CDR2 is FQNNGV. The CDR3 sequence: CASSLGAFDRYEQYF. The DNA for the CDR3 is TGTGCCAGCAGCTTAGGAGCTTTCGACCGATACGAGCAGTACTTC.

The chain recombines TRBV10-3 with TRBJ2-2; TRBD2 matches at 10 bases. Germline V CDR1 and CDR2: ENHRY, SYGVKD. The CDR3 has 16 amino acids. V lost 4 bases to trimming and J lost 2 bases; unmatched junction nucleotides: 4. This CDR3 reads CAISAPSGSNTGELFF. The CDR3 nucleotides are TGTGCCATCAGTGCCCCTAGCGGGAGTAACACCGGGGAGCTGTTTTTT.

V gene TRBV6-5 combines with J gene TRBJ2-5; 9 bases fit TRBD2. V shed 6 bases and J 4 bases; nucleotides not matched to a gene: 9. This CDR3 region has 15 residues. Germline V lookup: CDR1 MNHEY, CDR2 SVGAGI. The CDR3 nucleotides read TGTGCCAGCAGCCTAGGACTAGCGAGGCCAGAGACCCAGTACTTC. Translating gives CASSLGLARPETQYF.

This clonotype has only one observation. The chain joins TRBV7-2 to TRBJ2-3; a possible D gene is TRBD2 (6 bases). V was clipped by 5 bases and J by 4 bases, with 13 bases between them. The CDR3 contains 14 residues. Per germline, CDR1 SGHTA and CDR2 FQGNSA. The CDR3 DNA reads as TGTGCCAGCAGCGCTACGGGGGTGGCAGATACGCAGTATTTT. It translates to CASSATGVADTQYF.

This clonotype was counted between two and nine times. This CDR3 is CSVRTETQYF. CDR3 nucleotide sequence: TGCAGCGTCCGGACGGAGACCCAGTACTTC. This sequence joins TRBV29-1 and TRBJ2-5; D is unclear. CDR1 and CDR2 (germline): SQVTM, ANQGSEA. The CDR3 spans 10 residues. V shed 6 bases and J shed 5 bases, with 7 bases lying between them.

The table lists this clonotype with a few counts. CDR3 sequence (DNA): TGCGCCAGCAGCCAAGCGACTAGGAGGCACCAAGAGACCCAGTACTTC. Its protein product is CASSQATRRHQETQYF. The chain joins TRBV4-1 to TRBJ2-5; D possibly corresponds to TRBD2 (6 bases). This CDR3 has 16 amino acids. The germline gives CDR1 MGHRA, CDR2 YSYEKL. V lost 1 base and J 0 bases, leaving 12 bases between the germline ends.

The CDR3 region has the DNA TGTGCCAGCAGTCGCAACAGGGGCCGGGGAGCTTTCTTT. This sequence encodes CASSRNRGRGAFF. V is TRBV28 and J is TRBJ1-1, with TRBD1 matching 7 bases. Germline V CDR1 and CDR2: MDHEN, SYDVKM. The length of the CDR3 is 13 residues. V dropped 5 bases and J dropped 10; count of bases not matched to a gene: 10. The full variable domain, with the rest looked up from reference TRBV28 and TRBJ1-1, is DVKVTQSSRYLVKRTGEKVFLECVQDMDHENMFWYRQDPGLGLRLIYFSYDVKMKEKGDIPEGYSVSREKKERFSLILESASTNQTSMYLCASSRNRGRGAFFGQGTRLTVV.

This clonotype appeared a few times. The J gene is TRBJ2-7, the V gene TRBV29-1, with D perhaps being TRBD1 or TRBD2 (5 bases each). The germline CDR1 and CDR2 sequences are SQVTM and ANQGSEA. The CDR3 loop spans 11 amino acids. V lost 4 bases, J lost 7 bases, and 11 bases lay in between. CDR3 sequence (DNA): TGCAGCGTTGGGGACCACGCTGAGCAGTACTTC. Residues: CSVGDHAEQYF.

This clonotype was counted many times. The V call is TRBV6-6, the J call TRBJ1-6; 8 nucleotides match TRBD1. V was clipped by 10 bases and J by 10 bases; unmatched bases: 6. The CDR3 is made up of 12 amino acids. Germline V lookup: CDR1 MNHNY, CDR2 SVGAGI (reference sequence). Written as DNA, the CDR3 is TGTGCCACCTTGACAGGGGAATCACCCCTCCACTTT. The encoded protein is CATLTGESPLHF.

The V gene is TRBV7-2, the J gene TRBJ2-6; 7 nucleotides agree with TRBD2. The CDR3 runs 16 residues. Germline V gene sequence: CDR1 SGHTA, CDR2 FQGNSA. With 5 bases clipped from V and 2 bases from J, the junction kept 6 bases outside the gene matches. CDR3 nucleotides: TGTGCCAGCAGCCCGAGAGCGGGAACTGGGGCCAACGTCCTGACTTTC. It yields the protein CASSPRAGTGANVLTF.

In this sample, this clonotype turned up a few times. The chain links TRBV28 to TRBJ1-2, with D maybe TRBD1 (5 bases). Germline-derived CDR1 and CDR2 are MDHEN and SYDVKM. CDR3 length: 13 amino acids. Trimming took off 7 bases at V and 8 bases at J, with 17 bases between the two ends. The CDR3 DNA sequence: TGTGCCAGCACCGCAGGGAGCCCTATAGGCTACACCTTC. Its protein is CASTAGSPIGYTF.

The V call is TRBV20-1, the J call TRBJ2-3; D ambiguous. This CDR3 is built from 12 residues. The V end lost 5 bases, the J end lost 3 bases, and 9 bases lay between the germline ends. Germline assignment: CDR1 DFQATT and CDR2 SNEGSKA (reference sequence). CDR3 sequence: CSAGLPTDTQYF. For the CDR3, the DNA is TGCAGTGCTGGCCTTCCGACAGATACGCAGTATTTT.

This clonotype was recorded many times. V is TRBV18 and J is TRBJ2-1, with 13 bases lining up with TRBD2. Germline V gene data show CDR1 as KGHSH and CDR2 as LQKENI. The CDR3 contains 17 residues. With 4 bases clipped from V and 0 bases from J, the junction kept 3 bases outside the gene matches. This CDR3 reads CASSLRTSGSSYNEQFF. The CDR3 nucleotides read TGTGCCAGCTCACTTCGGACTAGCGGGAGCTCCTACAATGAGCAGTTCTTC.

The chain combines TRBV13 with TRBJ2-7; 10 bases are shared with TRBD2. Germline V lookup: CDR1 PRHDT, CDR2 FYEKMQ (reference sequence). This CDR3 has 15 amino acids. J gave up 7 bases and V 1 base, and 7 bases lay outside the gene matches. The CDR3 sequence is CASSLASGRAREQYF. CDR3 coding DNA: TGTGCCAGCAGCTTAGCCAGCGGGAGGGCCCGTGAGCAGTACTTC.

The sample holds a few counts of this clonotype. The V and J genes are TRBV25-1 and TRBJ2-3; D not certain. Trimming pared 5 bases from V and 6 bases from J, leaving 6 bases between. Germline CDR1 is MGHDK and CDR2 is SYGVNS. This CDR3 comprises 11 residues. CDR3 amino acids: CASSKRDTQYF. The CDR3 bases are TGTGCCAGCAGTAAACGGGATACGCAGTATTTT.

The CDR3 region has the DNA TGTGCCAGCACCTATAGCGGGGCAAAAGAGACCCAGTACTTC. Amino acids: CASTYSGAKETQYF. The chain carries TRBV7-9 and TRBJ2-5, with 8 bases identical to TRBD2. Germline CDR1 is SEHNR and CDR2 is FQNEAQ (reference sequence). V shed 7 bases, J shed 3 bases, and the junction held 7 bases outside the gene matches. This CDR3 has 14 amino acids.

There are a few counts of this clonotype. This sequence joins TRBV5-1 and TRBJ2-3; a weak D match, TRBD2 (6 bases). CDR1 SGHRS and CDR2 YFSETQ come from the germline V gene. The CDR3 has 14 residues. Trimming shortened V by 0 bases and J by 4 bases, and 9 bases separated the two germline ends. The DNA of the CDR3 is TGCGCCAGCAGCTTGGGGGACTTTCCAGATACGCAGTATTTT. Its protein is CASSLGDFPDTQYF.

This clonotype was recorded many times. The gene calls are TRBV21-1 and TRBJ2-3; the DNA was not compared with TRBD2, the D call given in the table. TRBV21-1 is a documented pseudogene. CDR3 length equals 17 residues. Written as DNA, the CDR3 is TGTGCCAGCAGCTCCCCTCCTACGACTAGAACCACAGATACGCAGTATTTT. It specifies CASSSPPTTRTTDTQYF.

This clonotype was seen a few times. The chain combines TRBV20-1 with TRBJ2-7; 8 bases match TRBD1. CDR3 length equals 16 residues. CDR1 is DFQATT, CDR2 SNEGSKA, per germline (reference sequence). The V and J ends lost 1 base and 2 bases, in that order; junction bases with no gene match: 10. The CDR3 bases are TGCAGTGCTAGAGGGGGGAGGACAGGGATTACCTACGAGCAGTACTTC. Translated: CSARGGRTGITYEQYF.

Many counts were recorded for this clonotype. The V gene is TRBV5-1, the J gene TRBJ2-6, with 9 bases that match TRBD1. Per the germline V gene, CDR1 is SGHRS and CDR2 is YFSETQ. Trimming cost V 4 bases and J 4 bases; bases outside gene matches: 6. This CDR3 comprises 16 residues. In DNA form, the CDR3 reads TGCGCCAGCAGCCGGGACAGGGCGTCCGGGGCCAACGTCCTGACTTTC. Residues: CASSRDRASGANVLTF.

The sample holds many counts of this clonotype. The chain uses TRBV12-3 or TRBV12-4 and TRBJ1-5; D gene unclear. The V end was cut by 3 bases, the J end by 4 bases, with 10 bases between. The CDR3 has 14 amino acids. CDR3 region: CASSFSYSNQPQHF. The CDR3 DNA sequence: TGTGCCAGCAGTTTTTCGTACAGTAATCAGCCCCAGCATTTT.

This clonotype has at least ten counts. As DNA, the CDR3 is TGTGCCAGCAGCTTATCTTGGAAGGCTACTGAAGCTTTCTTT. It encodes CASSLSWKATEAFF. The gene calls are TRBV11-2 and TRBJ1-1; no clear D. Germline V lookup: CDR1 SGHAT, CDR2 FQNNGV. The CDR3 consists of 14 residues. With 2 bases removed from V and 5 bases from J, the gap between germline ends came to 12 bases.

The CDR3, as DNA: TGCGCCAGCAGCTTGGTTGGGGACGAGCAGTACTTC. Translated, it gives CASSLVGDEQYF. The V gene is TRBV5-1, the J gene TRBJ2-7; D is undetermined. Germline CDR1 is SGHRS and CDR2 is YFSETQ. The CDR3 is 12 residues long. V was shortened by 0 bases and J by 5 bases, with 6 bases between the two germline ends.